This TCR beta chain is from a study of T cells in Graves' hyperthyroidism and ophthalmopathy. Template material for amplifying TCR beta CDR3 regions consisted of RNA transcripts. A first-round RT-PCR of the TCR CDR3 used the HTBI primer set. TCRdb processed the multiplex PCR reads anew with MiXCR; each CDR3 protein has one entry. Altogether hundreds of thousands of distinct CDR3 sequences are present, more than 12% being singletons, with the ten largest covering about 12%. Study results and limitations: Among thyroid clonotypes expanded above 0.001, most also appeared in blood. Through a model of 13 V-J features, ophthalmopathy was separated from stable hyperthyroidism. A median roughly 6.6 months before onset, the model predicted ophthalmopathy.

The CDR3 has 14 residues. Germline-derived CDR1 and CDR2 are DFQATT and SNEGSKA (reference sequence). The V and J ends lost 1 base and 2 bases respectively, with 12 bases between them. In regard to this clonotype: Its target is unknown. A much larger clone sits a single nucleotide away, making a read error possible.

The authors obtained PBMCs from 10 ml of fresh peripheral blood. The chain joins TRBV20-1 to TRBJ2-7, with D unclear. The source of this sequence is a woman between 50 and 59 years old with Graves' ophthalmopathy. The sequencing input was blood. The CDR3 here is CSARAHLSPYEQYF. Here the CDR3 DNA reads TGCAGTGCTAGAGCCCACTTGAGCCCCTACGAGCAGTACTTC.